This T cell receptor (beta chain) is drawn from a study of shared T cell receptors in the human thymus. The table came from immunoSEQ multiplex PCR; TCRdb's copy has only in-frame clones and leaves some out. Here the sample spans about 500,000 clones, more than 75% being singletons. The same sample was also used in a study of human thymus T cells.

The specimen was thymocytes. The clonotype was recovered from a boy less than two years old with a congenital heart defect.

CDR3 amino acids: CASRTSGSLSTDTQYF. The CDR3 region has the DNA TGTGCCAGCAGGACTAGCGGGAGCCTGAGCACAGATACGCAGTATTTT. V gene TRBV7-2 combines with J gene TRBJ2-3, with 12 bases lining up with TRBD2. This CDR3 contains 16 residues. V dropped 6 bases and J dropped 0; count of bases not matched to a gene: 4. CDR1 is SGHTA and CDR2 is FQGNSA in the germline V gene.